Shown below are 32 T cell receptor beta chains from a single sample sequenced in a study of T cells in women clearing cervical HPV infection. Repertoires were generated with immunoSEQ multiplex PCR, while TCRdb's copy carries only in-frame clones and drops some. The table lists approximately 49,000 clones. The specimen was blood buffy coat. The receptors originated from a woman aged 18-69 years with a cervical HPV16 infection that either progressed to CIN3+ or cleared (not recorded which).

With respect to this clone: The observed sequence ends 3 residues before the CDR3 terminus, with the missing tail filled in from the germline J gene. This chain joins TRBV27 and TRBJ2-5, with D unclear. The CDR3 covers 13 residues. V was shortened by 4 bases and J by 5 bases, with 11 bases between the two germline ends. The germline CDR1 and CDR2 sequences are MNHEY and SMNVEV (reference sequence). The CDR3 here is CASSWSVMETQYF. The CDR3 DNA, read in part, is TGTGCCAGCAGTTGGTCAGTTATGGAGACC.

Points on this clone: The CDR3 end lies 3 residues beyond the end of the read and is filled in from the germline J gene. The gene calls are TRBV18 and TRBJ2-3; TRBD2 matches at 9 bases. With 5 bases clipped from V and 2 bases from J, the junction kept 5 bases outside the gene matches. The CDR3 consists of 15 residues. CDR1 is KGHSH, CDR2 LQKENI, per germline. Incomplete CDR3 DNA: TGTGCCAGCTCAGGATTAGCGGGGGCCACAGATACG. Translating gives CASSGLAGATDT. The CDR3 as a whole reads CASSGLAGATDTQYF.

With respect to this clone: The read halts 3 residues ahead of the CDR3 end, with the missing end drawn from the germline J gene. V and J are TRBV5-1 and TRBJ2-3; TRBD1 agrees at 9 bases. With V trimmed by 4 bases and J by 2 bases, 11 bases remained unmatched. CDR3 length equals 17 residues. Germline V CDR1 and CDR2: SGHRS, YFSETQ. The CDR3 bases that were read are TGCGCCAGCAGCCCGGGACAGGGCCCCATTTCCACAGATACG. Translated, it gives CASSPGQGPISTDT. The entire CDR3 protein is CASSPGQGPISTDTQYF.

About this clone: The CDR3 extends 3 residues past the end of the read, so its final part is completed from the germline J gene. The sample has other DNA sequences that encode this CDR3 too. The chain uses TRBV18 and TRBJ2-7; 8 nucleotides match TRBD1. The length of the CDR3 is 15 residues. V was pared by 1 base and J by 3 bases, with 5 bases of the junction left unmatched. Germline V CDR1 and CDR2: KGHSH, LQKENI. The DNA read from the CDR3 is TGTGCCAGCTCACCACTCGGGACAGGTAACTACGAG. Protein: CASSPLGTGNYE. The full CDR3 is CASSPLGTGNYEQYF.

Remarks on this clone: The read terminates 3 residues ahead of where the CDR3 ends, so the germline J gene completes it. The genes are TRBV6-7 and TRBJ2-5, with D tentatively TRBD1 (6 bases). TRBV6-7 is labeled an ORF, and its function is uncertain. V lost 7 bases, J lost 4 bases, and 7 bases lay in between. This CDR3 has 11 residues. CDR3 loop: CASMDRETQYF. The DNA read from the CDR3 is TGTGCCAGCATGGACAGAGAGACC.

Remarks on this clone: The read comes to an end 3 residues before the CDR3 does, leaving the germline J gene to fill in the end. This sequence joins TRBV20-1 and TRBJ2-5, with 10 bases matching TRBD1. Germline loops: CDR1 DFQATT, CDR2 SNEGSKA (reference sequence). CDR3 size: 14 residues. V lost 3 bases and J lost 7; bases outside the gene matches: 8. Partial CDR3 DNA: TGCAGTGCTAGTTTCGGACAGGGGGTAGTGACC. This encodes CSASFGQGVVT. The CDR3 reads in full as CSASFGQGVVTQYF.

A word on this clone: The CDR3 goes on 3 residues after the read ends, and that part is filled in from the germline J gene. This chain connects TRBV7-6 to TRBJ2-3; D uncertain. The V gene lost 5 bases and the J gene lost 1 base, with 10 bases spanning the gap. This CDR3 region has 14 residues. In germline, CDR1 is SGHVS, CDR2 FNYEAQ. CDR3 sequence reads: CASSQRQGTDTQYF. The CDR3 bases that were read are TGTGCCAGCAGCCAAAGGCAGGGCACAGATACG.

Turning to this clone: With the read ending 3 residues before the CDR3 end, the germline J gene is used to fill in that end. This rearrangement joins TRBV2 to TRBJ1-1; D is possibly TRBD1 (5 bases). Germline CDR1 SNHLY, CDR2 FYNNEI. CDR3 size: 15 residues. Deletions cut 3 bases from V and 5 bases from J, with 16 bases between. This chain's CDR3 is CASSEGQTATTEAFF. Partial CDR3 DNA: TGTGCCAGCAGTGAGGGGCAGACAGCGACTACTGAA.

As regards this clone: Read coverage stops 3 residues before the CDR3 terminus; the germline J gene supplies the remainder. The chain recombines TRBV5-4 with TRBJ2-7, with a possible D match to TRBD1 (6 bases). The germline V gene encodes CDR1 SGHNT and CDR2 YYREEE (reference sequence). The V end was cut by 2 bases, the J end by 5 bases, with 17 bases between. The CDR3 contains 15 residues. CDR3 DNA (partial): TGTGCCAGCAGCTTTGCAAACAGGGCCAATCACGAG. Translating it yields CASSFANRANHE. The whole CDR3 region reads CASSFANRANHEQYF.

The sequenced CDR3 bases are TGTGCCAGTAGTATGGATGTAAGGGGGCGGCTTTGGGCATACAATGAG. Protein sequence: CASSMDVRGRLWAYNE. The full-length CDR3 reads as CASSMDVRGRLWAYNEQFF. The chain carries TRBV19 and TRBJ2-1; 7 bases align to TRBD1. The CDR3 end lies 3 residues beyond the end of the read and is filled in from the germline J gene. CDR3 length equals 19 residues. The germline gives CDR1 LNHDA, CDR2 SQIVND (reference sequence). V lost 3 bases and J lost 4; bases outside the gene matches: 18.

This CDR3 reads CASSKLQGSALQPQHF. CDR3 DNA, as far as it was read: TGTGCCAGCAGTAAGCTACAGGGGAGCGCGTTACAGCCC. This rearrangement joins TRBV28 to TRBJ1-5; 7 positions match TRBD1. The read gets to within 3 residues of the CDR3 end, and the germline J gene fills in the rest. The ends lost 5 bases at V and 7 bases at J; junction bases unmatched: 14. Germline CDR1 and CDR2: MDHEN and SYDVKM. This CDR3 spans 16 amino acids.

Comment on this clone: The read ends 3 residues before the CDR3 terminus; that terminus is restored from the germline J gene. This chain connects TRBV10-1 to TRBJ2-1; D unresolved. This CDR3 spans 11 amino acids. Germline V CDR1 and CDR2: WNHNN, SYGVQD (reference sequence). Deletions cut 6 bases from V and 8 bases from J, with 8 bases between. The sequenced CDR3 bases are TGCGCCAGCAGGAGCGAAGATGAG. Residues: CASRSEDE. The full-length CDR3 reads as CASRSEDEQFF.

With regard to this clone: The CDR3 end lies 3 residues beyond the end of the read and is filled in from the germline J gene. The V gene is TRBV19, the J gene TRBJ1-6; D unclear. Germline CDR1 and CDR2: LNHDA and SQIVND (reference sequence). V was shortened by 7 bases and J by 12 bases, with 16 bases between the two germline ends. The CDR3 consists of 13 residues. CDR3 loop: CASTDPTGLPLHF. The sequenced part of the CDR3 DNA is TGTGCCAGTACCGATCCCACCGGTTTACCC.

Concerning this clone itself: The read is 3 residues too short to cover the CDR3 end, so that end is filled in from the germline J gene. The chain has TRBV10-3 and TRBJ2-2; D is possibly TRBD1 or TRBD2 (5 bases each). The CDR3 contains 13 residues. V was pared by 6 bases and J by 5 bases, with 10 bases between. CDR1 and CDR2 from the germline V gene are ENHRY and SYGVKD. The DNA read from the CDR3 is TGTGCCATCAGACCTGAGGGGACCGGGGAG. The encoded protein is CAIRPEGTGE. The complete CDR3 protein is CAIRPEGTGELFF.

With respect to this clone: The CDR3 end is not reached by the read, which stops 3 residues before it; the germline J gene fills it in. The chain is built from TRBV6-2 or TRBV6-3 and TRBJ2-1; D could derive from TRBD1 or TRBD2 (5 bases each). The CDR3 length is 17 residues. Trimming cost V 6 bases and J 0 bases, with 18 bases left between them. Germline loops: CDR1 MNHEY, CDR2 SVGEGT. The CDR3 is CASRRPLRESSYNEQFF. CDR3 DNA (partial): TGTGCCAGCAGACGACCGCTCAGGGAGAGCTCCTACAATGAG.

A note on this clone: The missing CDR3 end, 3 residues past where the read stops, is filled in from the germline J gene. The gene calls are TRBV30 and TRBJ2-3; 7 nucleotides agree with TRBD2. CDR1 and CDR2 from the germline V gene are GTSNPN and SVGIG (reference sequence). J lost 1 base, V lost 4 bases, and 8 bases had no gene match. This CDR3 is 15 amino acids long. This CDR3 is CAWNGLGTRTDTQYF. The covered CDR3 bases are TGTGCCTGGAACGGACTAGGGACCCGCACAGATACG.

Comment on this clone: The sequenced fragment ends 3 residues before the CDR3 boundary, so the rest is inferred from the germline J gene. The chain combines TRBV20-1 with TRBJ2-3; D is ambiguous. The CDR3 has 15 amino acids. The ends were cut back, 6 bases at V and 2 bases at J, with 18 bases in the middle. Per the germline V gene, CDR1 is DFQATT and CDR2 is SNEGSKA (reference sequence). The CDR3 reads CSASNPREATDTQYF. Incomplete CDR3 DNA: TGCAGTGCCTCGAACCCTCGAGAAGCCACAGATACG.

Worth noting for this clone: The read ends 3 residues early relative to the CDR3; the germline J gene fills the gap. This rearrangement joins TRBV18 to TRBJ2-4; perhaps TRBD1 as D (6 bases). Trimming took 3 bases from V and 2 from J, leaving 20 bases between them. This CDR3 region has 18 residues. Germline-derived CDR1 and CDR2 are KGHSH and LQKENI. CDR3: CASSPPRTEPLSKNIQYF. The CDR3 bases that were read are TGTGCCAGCTCACCCCCCCGGACAGAACCCTTGTCCAAAAACATT.

The CDR3 loop is CASSPLGLTLNTEAFF. Incomplete CDR3 DNA: TGTGCCAGCTCACCATTGGGGCTGACTCTGAACACTGAA. The chain is built from TRBV18 and TRBJ1-1, with TRBD1 as a possible D gene (5 bases). The read is 3 residues too short to cover the CDR3 end, so that end is filled in from the germline J gene. The CDR3 spans 16 residues. Per the germline V gene, CDR1 is KGHSH and CDR2 is LQKENI. The V and J ends lost 2 bases and 0 bases respectively, with 13 bases between them.

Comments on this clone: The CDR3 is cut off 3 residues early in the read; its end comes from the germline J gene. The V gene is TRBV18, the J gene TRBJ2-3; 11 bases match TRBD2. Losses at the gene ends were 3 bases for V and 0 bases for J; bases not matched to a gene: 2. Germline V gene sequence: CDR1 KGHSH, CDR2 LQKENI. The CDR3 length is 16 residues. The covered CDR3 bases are TGTGCCAGCTCACCCAGACTAGCGGGGAGCACAGATACG. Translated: CASSPRLAGSTDT. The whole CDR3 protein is CASSPRLAGSTDTQYF.

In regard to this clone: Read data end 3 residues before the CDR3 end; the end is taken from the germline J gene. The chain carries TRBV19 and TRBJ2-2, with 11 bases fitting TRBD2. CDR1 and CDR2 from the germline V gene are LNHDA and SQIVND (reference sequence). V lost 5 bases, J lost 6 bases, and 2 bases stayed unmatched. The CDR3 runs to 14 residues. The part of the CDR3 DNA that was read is TGTGCCAGTAGTTTTAGCGGGAGGGCCGGGGAG. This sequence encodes CASSFSGRAGE. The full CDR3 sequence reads CASSFSGRAGELFF.

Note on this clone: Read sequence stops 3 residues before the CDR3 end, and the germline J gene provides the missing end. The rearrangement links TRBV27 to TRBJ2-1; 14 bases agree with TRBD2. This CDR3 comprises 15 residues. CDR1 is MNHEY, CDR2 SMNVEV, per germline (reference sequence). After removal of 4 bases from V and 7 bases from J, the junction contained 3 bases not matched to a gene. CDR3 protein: CASSSGTSGSNEQFF. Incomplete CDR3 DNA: TGTGCCAGCAGTTCCGGGACTAGCGGGAGTAATGAG.

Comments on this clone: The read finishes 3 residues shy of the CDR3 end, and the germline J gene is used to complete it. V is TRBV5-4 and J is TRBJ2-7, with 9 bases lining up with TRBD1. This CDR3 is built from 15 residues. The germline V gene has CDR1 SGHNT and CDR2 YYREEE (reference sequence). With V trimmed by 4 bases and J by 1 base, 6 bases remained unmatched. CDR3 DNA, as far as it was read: TGTGCCAGCAGCCGAAGGACAGGGGAGTCCTACGAG. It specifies CASSRRTGESYE. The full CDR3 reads CASSRRTGESYEQYF.

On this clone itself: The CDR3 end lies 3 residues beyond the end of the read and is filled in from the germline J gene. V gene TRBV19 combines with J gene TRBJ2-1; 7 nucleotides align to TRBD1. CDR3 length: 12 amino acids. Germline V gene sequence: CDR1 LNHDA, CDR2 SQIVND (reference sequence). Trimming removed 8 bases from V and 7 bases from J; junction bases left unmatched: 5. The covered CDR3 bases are TGTGCCAGTGAACACAGGGGAAATGAG. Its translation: CASEHRGNE. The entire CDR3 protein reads CASEHRGNEQFF.

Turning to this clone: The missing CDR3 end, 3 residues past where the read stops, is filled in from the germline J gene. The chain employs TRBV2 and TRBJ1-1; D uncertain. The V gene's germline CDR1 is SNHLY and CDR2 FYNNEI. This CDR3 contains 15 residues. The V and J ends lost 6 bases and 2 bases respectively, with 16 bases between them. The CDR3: CASSGLPAANTEAFF. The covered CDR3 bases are TGTGCCAGCAGCGGACTCCCCGCGGCAAACACTGAA.

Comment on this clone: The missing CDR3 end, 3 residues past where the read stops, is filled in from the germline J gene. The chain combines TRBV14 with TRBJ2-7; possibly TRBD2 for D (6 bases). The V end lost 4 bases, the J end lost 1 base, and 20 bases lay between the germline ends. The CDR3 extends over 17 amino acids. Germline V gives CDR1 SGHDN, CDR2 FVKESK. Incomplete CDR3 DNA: TGTGCCAGCAGCCGGTTTCTGCGGGGCCAACGATCCTACGAG. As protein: CASSRFLRGQRSYE. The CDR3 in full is CASSRFLRGQRSYEQYF.

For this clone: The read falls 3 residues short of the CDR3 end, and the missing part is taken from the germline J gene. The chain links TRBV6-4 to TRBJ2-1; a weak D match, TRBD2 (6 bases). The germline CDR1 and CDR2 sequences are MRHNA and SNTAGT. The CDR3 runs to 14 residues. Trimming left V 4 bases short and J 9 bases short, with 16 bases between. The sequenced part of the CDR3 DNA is TGTGCCAGCAGTGGGGACTTAGGTCGTTCTGAG. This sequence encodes CASSGDLGRSE. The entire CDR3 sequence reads CASSGDLGRSEQFF.

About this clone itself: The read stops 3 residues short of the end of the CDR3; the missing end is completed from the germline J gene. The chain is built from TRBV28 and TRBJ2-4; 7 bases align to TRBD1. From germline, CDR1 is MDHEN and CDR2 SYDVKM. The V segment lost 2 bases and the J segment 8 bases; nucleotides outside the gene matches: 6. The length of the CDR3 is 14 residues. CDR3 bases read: TGTGCCAGCAGTTTAACGACAGGGACGGACATT. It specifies CASSLTTGTDI. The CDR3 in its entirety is CASSLTTGTDIQYF.

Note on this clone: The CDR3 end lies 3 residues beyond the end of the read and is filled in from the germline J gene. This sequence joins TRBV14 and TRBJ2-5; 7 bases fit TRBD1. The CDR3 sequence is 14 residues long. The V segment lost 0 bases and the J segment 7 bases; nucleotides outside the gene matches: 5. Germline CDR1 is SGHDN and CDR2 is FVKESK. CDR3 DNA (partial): TGTGCCAGCAGCCAAGATTTGACAGGGACGACC. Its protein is CASSQDLTGTT. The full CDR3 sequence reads CASSQDLTGTTQYF.

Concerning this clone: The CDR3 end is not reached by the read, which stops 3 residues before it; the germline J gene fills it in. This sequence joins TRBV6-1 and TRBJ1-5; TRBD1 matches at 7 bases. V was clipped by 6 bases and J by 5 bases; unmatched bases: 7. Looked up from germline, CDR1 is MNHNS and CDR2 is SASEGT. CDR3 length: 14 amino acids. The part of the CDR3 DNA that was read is TGTGCCAGCAGGGAATCAGGGGGTGATCAGCCC. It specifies CASRESGGDQP. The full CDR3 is CASRESGGDQPQHF.

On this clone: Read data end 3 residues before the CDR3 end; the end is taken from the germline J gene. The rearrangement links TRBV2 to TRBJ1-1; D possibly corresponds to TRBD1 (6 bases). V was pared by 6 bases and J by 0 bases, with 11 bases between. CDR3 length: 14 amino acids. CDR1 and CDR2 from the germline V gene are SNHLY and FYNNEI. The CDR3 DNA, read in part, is TGTGCCAGCAGCGGACAGTTCATGAACACTGAA. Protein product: CASSGQFMNTE. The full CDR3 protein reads CASSGQFMNTEAFF.

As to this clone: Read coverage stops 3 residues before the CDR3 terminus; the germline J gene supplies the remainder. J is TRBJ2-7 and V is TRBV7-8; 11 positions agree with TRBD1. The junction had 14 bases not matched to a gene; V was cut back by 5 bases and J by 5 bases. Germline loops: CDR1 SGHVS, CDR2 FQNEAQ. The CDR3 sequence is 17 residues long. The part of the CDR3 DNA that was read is TGTGCCAGCAGCACAGCCGGGACAGGGGGTTCCCTCCACGAG. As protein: CASSTAGTGGSLHE. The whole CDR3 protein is CASSTAGTGGSLHEQYF.